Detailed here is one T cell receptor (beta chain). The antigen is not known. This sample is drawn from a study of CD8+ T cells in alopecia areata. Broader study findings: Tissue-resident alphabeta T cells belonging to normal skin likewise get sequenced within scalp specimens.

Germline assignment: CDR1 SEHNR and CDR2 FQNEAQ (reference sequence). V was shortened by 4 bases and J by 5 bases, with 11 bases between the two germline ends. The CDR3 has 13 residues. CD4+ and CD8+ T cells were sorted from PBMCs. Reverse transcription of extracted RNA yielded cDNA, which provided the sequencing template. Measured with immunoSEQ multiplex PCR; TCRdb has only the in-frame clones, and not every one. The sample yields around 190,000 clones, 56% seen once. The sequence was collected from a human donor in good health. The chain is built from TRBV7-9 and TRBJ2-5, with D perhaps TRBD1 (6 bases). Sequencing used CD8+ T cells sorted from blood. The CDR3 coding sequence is TGTGCCAGCAGCTCCTCCGACAGGGAGACCCAGTACTTC. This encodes CASSSSDRETQYF.